Listed below are T cell receptor beta chains from one sample, sequenced in a study of T cell responses to AZD1222 COVID-19 vaccine. Profiled with immunoSEQ multiplex PCR; TCRdb holds only in-frame clones, not every one. This table has roughly 200,000 clones, 91% appearing once. The sequenced sample was peripheral blood, obtained 28 days after the second AZD1222 dose. The receptors originated from an adult who received the AZD1222 COVID-19 vaccine. The CDR3 runs from the conserved cysteine through the conserved F or W. A D gene is named only where the DNA matches it firmly. Only some rows state a clone size, as once, few, many or a class for expanded clones.

. TRBJ2-7 . TRBV5-4 CASSWNSYEQYF TGTGCCAGCAGCTGGAACTCCTACGAGCAGTACTTC
. TRBJ2-2 . TRBV20-1 CSASKGHHNTGELFF TGCAGTGCTAGTAAAGGGCACCACAACACCGGGGAGCTGTTTTTT
TRBD2 TRBJ2-1 few TRBV6-5 CASSFSGTAYNEQFF TGTGCCAGCAGTTTTAGCGGGACGGCCTACAATGAGCAGTTCTTC
. TRBJ2-5 . TRBV7-8 CATGRPQETQYF TGTGCCACCGGGCGGCCCCAAGAGACCCAGTACTTC
TRBD1 TRBJ1-6 . TRBV6-5 CASSSGTGASPLHF TGTGCCAGCAGCTCCGGGACAGGCGCCTCGCCCCTCCACTTT
. TRBJ1-6 . TRBV21-1 CASSNTRQGASYNSPLHF TGTGCCAGCAGCAACACGCGACAGGGGGCTTCCTATAATTCACCCCTCCACTTT
. TRBJ1-5 once TRBV19 CASSISGVQPQHF TGTGCCAGTAGTATAAGTGGGGTCCAGCCCCAGCATTTT
. TRBJ1-3 few TRBV2 CASSRPRSGNTIYF TGTGCCAGCAGTCGGCCTCGCTCTGGAAACACCATATATTTT
. TRBJ2-7 . TRBV19 CASSISRSSYEQYF TGTGCCAGTAGTATAAGTCGCAGCTCCTACGAGCAGTACTTC
. TRBJ1-5 . TRBV5-6 CASSLVGFNQPQHF TGTGCCAGCAGCTTGGTGGGCTTCAATCAGCCCCAGCATTTT
. TRBJ1-4 once TRBV2 CASPQFRVAEKLFF TGTGCCAGCCCTCAATTTCGGGTAGCTGAAAAACTGTTTTTT
. TRBJ1-1 . TRBV20-1 CSAIISRGAFF TGCAGTGCTATTATTTCTCGGGGGGCTTTCTTT
. TRBJ1-1 . TRBV10-3 CAISEGGPTRTEAFF TGTGCCATCAGTGAGGGGGGACCCACGCGGACTGAAGCTTTCTTT
TRBD2 TRBJ2-3 . TRBV11-2 CASSFSRLAGGDTQYF TGTGCCAGCAGCTTCTCGCGGCTAGCGGGAGGAGATACGCAGTATTTT
. TRBJ2-7 . TRBV29-1 CSVSEGWYEQYF TGCAGTGTCTCTGAGGGTTGGTACGAGCAGTACTTC
. TRBJ1-1 . TRBV10-3 CAISLEGRNTEAFF TGTGCCATCAGCCTGGAGGGACGGAACACTGAAGCTTTCTTT
. TRBJ1-3 . TRBV4-1 CASSQDFPPGFSGNTIYF TGCGCCAGCAGCCAAGACTTTCCACCGGGGTTCTCTGGAAACACCATATATTTT
. TRBJ1-1 . TRBV4-1 CASSTRQRDTEAFF TGCGCCAGCAGCACCCGACAGAGGGACACTGAAGCTTTCTTT
TRBD2 TRBJ2-1 . TRBV7-3 CASSLTPGLAGQYNEQFF TGTGCCAGCAGCTTAACTCCGGGACTAGCGGGGCAGTACAATGAGCAGTTCTTC
. TRBJ1-5 . TRBV27 CASSFRVGGQPQHF TGTGCCAGCAGTTTCCGGGTCGGAGGACAGCCCCAGCATTTT
. TRBJ2-2 . TRBV12-1 CASSFDGQGGPVELFF TGTGCCAGCAGCTTTGACGGGCAGGGGGGACCTGTGGAGCTGTTTTTT
TRBD1 TRBJ1-1 . TRBV19 CASTPGTGATEAFF TGTGCCAGTACCCCTGGGACAGGGGCCACTGAAGCTTTCTTT
TRBD2 TRBJ2-1 . TRBV4-1 CASSQERLAGARGSYNEQFF TGCGCCAGCAGCCAAGAAAGGCTAGCGGGAGCGCGGGGCTCCTACAATGAGCAGTTCTTC
TRBD1 TRBJ1-1 . TRBV25-1 CASSGDRESWSTEAFF TGTGCCAGCAGCGGTGACAGGGAGAGTTGGAGCACTGAAGCTTTCTTT
TRBD1 TRBJ2-7 once TRBV6-5 CASSGTEDYEQYF TGTGCCAGCTCGGGGACAGAAGACTACGAGCAGTACTTC
TRBD2 TRBJ2-3 . TRBV19 CAKERGGRSTDTQYF TGTGCCAAAGAGCGGGGGGGTAGAAGCACAGATACGCAGTATTTT
TRBD1 TRBJ2-2 . TRBV4-3 CASSPSLTGSNTGELFF TGCGCCAGCAGCCCCAGCCTGACAGGGTCGAACACCGGGGAGCTGTTTTTT
. TRBJ2-1 . TRBV20-1 CSAAKNEQFF TGCAGTGCGGCCAAAAATGAGCAGTTCTTC
. TRBJ1-5 once TRBV5-8 CASSFGVLRGNQPQHF TGTGCCAGCAGCTTTGGGGTCCTTCGGGGCAATCAGCCCCAGCATTTT
. TRBJ1-2 . TRBV6-5 CASSYSRTRSGYTF TGTGCCAGCAGTTACTCGCGGACACGAAGTGGCTACACCTTC
. TRBJ1-1 . TRBV19 CASRPLDRNTEAFF TGTGCCAGTAGGCCCCTCGACAGGAACACTGAAGCTTTCTTT
. TRBJ2-5 . TRBV5-1 CARSLGGGRETQYF TGCGCCCGCAGCTTGGGGGGGGGCCGGGAGACCCAGTACTTC
TRBD1 TRBJ1-5 . TRBV28 CASSPTDRGLGGNQPQHF TGTGCCAGCAGTCCCACGGACAGGGGGCTTGGTGGCAATCAGCCCCAGCATTTT
. TRBJ2-7 . TRBV2 CASSSARQGNEQYF TGTGCCAGCAGCTCAGCTCGGCAGGGTAACGAGCAGTACTTC
TRBD2 TRBJ2-7 . TRBV4-1 CASSQEPGLAGGRAYEQYF TGCGCCAGCAGCCAAGAACCGGGACTAGCGGGAGGAAGGGCCTACGAGCAGTACTTC
. TRBJ1-4 . TRBV30 CAWSEVGGELFF TGTGCCTGGAGTGAAGTTGGTGGGGAACTGTTTTTT
TRBD1 TRBJ1-1 . TRBV3-1/TRBV3-2 CASSPAVGDRGAFF TGTGCCAGCAGCCCAGCTGTGGGGGACAGGGGAGCTTTCTTT
. TRBJ1-2 . TRBV30 CAWDRLNYGYTF TGTGCCTGGGACAGGTTGAACTATGGCTACACCTTC
. TRBJ1-2 . TRBV29-1 CSAGTRPNYGYTF TGCAGCGCGGGGACAAGACCTAACTATGGCTACACCTTC
TRBD2 TRBJ2-3 . TRBV7-9 CASSFPTSGTDTQYF TGTGCCAGCAGCTTTCCTACTAGCGGCACAGATACGCAGTATTTT
. TRBJ2-1 . TRBV6-5 CASSYSTASEQFF TGTGCCAGCAGTTACTCGACAGCGAGTGAGCAGTTCTTC
TRBD1 TRBJ2-1 . TRBV6-5 CASSYPGQGVNEQFF TGTGCCAGCAGTTACCCGGGACAGGGAGTCAATGAGCAGTTCTTC
. TRBJ2-3 . TRBV25-1 CASSEEGVSTDTQYF TGTGCCAGCAGTGAAGAGGGTGTTAGCACAGATACGCAGTATTTT
TRBD2 TRBJ2-7 . TRBV6-1 CASSEARGVYEQYF TGTGCCAGCAGTGAAGCGCGGGGGGTCTACGAGCAGTACTTC
. TRBJ2-6 . TRBV14 CASSHQGTGANVLTF TGTGCCAGCAGCCACCAGGGTACTGGGGCCAACGTCCTGACTTTC
TRBD1 TRBJ1-5 . TRBV7-9 CASSLVTGGAGNQPQHF TGTGCCAGCAGCTTAGTCACAGGGGGGGCAGGCAATCAGCCCCAGCATTTT